What follows are 31 T cell receptor beta chains derived from one specimen sequenced in a study of shared clonotypes between healthy human individuals. Sequencing was performed with immunoSEQ multiplex PCR; in TCRdb, only in-frame clones are kept and a portion is missing. Of a few million clones in the sample, approximately 92% were seen once. The specimen sequenced was naive CD4+ T cells sorted from blood. Indicated subset: CD45RA+ positively selected. All receptors come from a man aged 18 to 35 in good health.

The rearrangement joins TRBV7-2 to TRBJ2-2; the match to TRBD2 covers 10 bases. CDR1 is SGHTA and CDR2 is FQGNSA in the germline V gene. Losses at the gene ends were 4 bases for V and 7 bases for J; bases not matched to a gene: 6. The CDR3 covers 15 residues. The CDR3 here is CASSSTSGIVGELFF. In DNA form, the CDR3 reads TGTGCCAGCAGCTCCACTAGCGGGATCGTCGGGGAGCTGTTTTTT. Combining the CDR3 with reference TRBV7-2 and TRBJ2-2 gives the whole variable domain GAGVSQSPSNKVTEKGKDVELRCDPISGHTALYWYRQSLGQGLEFLIYFQGNSAPDKSGLPSDRFSAERTGGSVSTLTIQRTQQEDSAVYLCASSSTSGIVGELFFGEGSRLTVL.

The rearrangement joins TRBV30 to TRBJ1-1, with D unresolved. This CDR3 spans 14 amino acids. Germline V lookup: CDR1 GTSNPN, CDR2 SVGIG (reference sequence). Trimming cost V 0 bases and J 8 bases, with 16 bases left between them. The CDR3 DNA sequence: TGTGCCTGGAGTGTAATTTTGCCCAATGGAGAAGCTTTCTTT. Amino acids: CAWSVILPNGEAFF. The whole variable domain, remainder taken from reference TRBV30 and TRBJ1-1, is SQTIHQWPATLVQPVGSPLSLECTVEGTSNPNLYWYRQAAGRGLQLLFYSVGIGQISSEVPQNLSASRPQDRQFILSSKKLLLSDSGFYLCAWSVILPNGEAFFGQGTRLTVV.

This clone was seen a single time. The V and J genes are TRBV5-4 and TRBJ1-3; D is unresolved. V was shortened by 6 bases and J by 0 bases, with 10 bases between the two germline ends. This CDR3 is built from 14 residues. Looked up from germline, CDR1 is SGHNT and CDR2 is YYREEE (reference sequence). CDR3 nucleotides: TGTGCCAGCACCTCCGGGAGCTCTGGAAACACCATATATTTT. Encoded protein: CASTSGSSGNTIYF. The variable domain in full, with the rest retrieved from reference TRBV5-4 and TRBJ1-3, is ETGVTQSPTHLIKTRGQQVTLRCSSQSGHNTVSWYQQALGQGPQFIFQYYREEENGRGNFPPRFSGLQFPNYSSELNVNALELDDSALYLCASTSGSSGNTIYFGEGSWLTVV.

The genes are TRBV7-9 and TRBJ2-5; 10 nucleotides align to TRBD2. Germline CDR1 reads SEHNR; CDR2 reads FQNEAQ (reference sequence). V was pared by 5 bases and J by 5 bases, with 11 bases of the junction left unmatched. There are 16 residues in the CDR3. CDR3 DNA sequence: TGTGCCAGCAGCGGTAGCGGGGGGCGCCTCGGGGAGACCCAGTACTTC. Translation: CASSGSGGRLGETQYF. The complete variable domain, with remaining parts taken from reference TRBV7-9 and TRBJ2-5, reads DTGVSQNPRHKITKRGQNVTFRCDPISEHNRLYWYRQTLGQGPEFLTYFQNEAQLEKSRLLSDRFSAERPKGSFSTLEIQRTEQGDSAMYLCASSGSGGRLGETQYFGPGTRLLVL.

This clone appeared once. The J gene is TRBJ1-3, the V gene TRBV6-5; D remains unclear. Trimming shortened V by 4 bases and J by 0 bases, and 7 bases separated the two germline ends. Per germline, CDR1 MNHEY and CDR2 SVGAGI. This CDR3 has 14 amino acids. The CDR3 is CASSWSSSGNTIYF. Written as DNA, the CDR3 is TGTGCCAGCAGTTGGAGCAGCTCTGGAAACACCATATATTTT.

V and J are TRBV5-1 and TRBJ1-1; 10 bases align to TRBD1. V shed 4 bases, J shed 2 bases, and the junction held 17 bases outside the gene matches. CDR3 length: 19 residues. Germline loops: CDR1 SGHRS, CDR2 YFSETQ. In DNA form, the CDR3 reads TGCGCCAGCAGCCCAAGGGACAGGGGCGCCCCGGTGGCTAACACTGAAGCTTTCTTT. Protein sequence: CASSPRDRGAPVANTEAFF.

The chain joins TRBV10-1 to TRBJ2-4, with 8 bases lining up with TRBD1. Germline V gene sequence: CDR1 WNHNN, CDR2 SYGVQD (reference sequence). J gave up 7 bases and V 2 bases, and 7 bases lay outside the gene matches. The CDR3 is 15 amino acids. The CDR3 reads CASSEDRGHRNIQYF. The CDR3 DNA follows: TGCGCCAGCAGTGAGGACAGGGGCCATAGGAACATTCAGTACTTC.

The chain recombines TRBV7-2 with TRBJ2-7; D is perhaps TRBD2 (6 bases). The length of the CDR3 is 17 residues. Trimming left V 5 bases short and J 3 bases short, with 23 bases between. Germline assignment: CDR1 SGHTA and CDR2 FQGNSA. The chain's CDR3 is CASSIQGGSHSVYEQYF. Written as DNA, the CDR3 is TGTGCCAGCAGCATTCAGGGAGGATCCCACTCAGTCTACGAGCAGTACTTC.

The rearrangement links TRBV7-2 to TRBJ1-2; D gene ambiguous. The CDR3 is 15 residues long. The germline CDR1 and CDR2 sequences are SGHTA and FQGNSA. V lost 1 base and J lost 8, with 17 bases in between. Here the CDR3 reads CASSLGHLNMAGYTF. The CDR3, as DNA: TGTGCCAGCAGCTTAGGACACCTAAACATGGCCGGCTACACCTTC. Using reference TRBV7-2 and TRBJ1-2 for the parts outside the CDR3, the full variable domain is GAGVSQSPSNKVTEKGKDVELRCDPISGHTALYWYRQSLGQGLEFLIYFQGNSAPDKSGLPSDRFSAERTGGSVSTLTIQRTQQEDSAVYLCASSLGHLNMAGYTFGSGTRLTVV.

This rearrangement joins TRBV5-6 to TRBJ1-6; tentative D call: TRBD1 (5 bases). V lost 0 bases and J lost 10, with 11 bases in between. Germline values: CDR1 SGHDT, CDR2 YYEEEE. This CDR3 region has 14 residues. This chain's CDR3 is CASSLGRGQSPLHF. The CDR3 DNA reads as TGTGCCAGCAGCTTGGGCCGGGGCCAGTCACCCCTCCACTTT.

The chain is built from TRBV11-2 and TRBJ2-7; a weak D match, TRBD1 (6 bases). This CDR3 region has 11 residues. CDR1 is SGHAT and CDR2 is FQNNGV in the germline V gene. Trimming took off 6 bases at V and 3 bases at J, with 6 bases between the two ends. CDR3 nucleotides: TGTGCCAGCAGACAGGGCTACGAGCAGTACTTC. Amino acid sequence: CASRQGYEQYF. Based on the CDR3 plus reference TRBV11-2 and TRBJ2-7, the full variable domain is EAGVAQSPRYKIIEKRQSVAFWCNPISGHATLYWYQQILGQGPKLLIQFQNNGVVDDSQLPKDRFSAERLKGVDSTLKIQPAKLEDSAVYLCASRQGYEQYFGPGTRLTVT.

The rearrangement links TRBV15 to TRBJ2-3; no firm D call. Germline CDR1 LNHNV, CDR2 YYDKDF (reference sequence). V dropped 0 bases and J dropped 3 bases, with 7 bases sitting between them. The CDR3 totals 14 residues. The CDR3 sequence is CATSRDRRTDTQYF. Here the CDR3 DNA reads TGTGCCACCAGCAGAGATCGGCGGACAGATACGCAGTATTTT.

This chain joins TRBV11-1 and TRBJ1-6; perhaps TRBD1 as D (5 bases). Germline lookup yields CDR1 SGHAT and CDR2 FQDESV (reference sequence). The CDR3 has 14 amino acids. V lost 2 bases, J lost 8 bases, and 10 bases lay in between. This chain's CDR3 is CASSLFRGDSPLHF. Written as DNA, the CDR3 is TGTGCCAGCAGCTTATTTCGGGGGGATTCACCCCTCCACTTT.

This rearrangement joins TRBV5-1 to TRBJ2-5, with 11 bases identical to TRBD1. The assigned J gene may be wrong: the sequence end matches TRBJ2-7 better. CDR3 length: 14 residues. Germline CDR1 is SGHRS and CDR2 is YFSETQ. The CDR3 DNA reads as TGCGCCAGCAGCACCGGGACAGGGGGTGTCGAGCAGTACTTC. Translation: CASSTGTGGVEQYF.

Written as DNA, the CDR3 is TGCGCCAGCAGCAACGGACAGGGGGCCGCCTCGGAAAAACTGTTTTTT. Its translation: CASSNGQGAASEKLFF. This chain links TRBV5-1 with TRBJ1-4; TRBD1 agrees at 11 bases. V lost 4 bases and J lost 8; bases outside the gene matches: 10. This CDR3 is built from 16 residues. CDR1 SGHRS and CDR2 YFSETQ come from the germline V gene.

The V gene is TRBV2, the J gene TRBJ2-5, with a possible D match to TRBD1 (6 bases). Trimming shortened V by 6 bases and J by 4 bases, and 15 bases separated the two germline ends. Germline CDR1 is SNHLY and CDR2 is FYNNEI. The CDR3 totals 14 residues. CDR3 in DNA: TGTGCCAGCAGCCGCACAGGGAGTGGAGAGACCCAGTACTTC. Amino acids: CASSRTGSGETQYF.

This chain uses TRBV5-1 with TRBJ1-1; 7 positions agree with TRBD1. Germline V gives CDR1 SGHRS, CDR2 YFSETQ. The CDR3 runs to 15 residues. Losses at the gene ends were 7 bases for V and 4 bases for J; bases not matched to a gene: 13. The CDR3 nucleotides are TGCGCCAGCTCCTTCCAGGGGGGCGCCGGCACTGAAGCTTTCTTT. It specifies CASSFQGGAGTEAFF.

CDR3 amino acids: CSVDLLAGVYQETQYF. CDR3 bases: TGCAGCGTTGATCTCCTAGCGGGAGTTTACCAAGAGACCCAGTACTTC. The V and J genes are TRBV29-1 and TRBJ2-5, with 10 nucleotides matching TRBD2. The V gene end was trimmed by 3 bases and the J gene end by 0 bases; junction bases not matched to a gene: 7. The CDR3 is 16 residues long. CDR1 is SQVTM, CDR2 ANQGSEA, per germline.

This chain uses TRBV6-5 with TRBJ2-7, with no clear D. Trimming took 8 bases from V and 3 from J, leaving 14 bases between them. The CDR3 consists of 13 residues. CDR1 and CDR2 from the germline V gene are MNHEY and SVGAGI. The CDR3 sequence is CASAPDAYYEQYF. Here the CDR3 DNA reads TGTGCCAGCGCCCCGGACGCATACTACGAGCAGTACTTC.

The chain joins TRBV27 to TRBJ2-7; D could derive from TRBD1 or TRBD2 (6 bases each). The V end lost 5 bases, the J end lost 2 bases, and 16 bases lay between the germline ends. This CDR3 is 15 amino acids long. In germline, CDR1 is MNHEY, CDR2 SMNVEV (reference sequence). This CDR3 reads CASSPQLRGPYEQYF. The DNA of the CDR3 is TGTGCCAGCAGTCCACAACTCCGGGGGCCCTACGAGCAGTACTTC.

The rearrangement uses TRBV25-1 and TRBJ2-5, with a weak D call TRBD2 (5 bases). The CDR3 is 15 amino acids. Trimming removed 4 bases from V and 4 bases from J, with 16 bases in between. CDR1 is MGHDK, CDR2 SYGVNS, per germline. The DNA for the CDR3 is TGTGCCAGCAGTGGACCCGGAGGAGGCGGAGAGACCCAGTACTTC. It encodes CASSGPGGGGETQYF. The full variable domain, its missing parts supplied by reference TRBV25-1 and TRBJ2-5, is EADIYQTPRYLVIGTGKKITLECSQTMGHDKMYWYQQDPGMELHLIHYSYGVNSTEKGDLSSESTVSRIRTEHFPLTLESARPSHTSQYLCASSGPGGGGETQYFGPGTRLLVL.

In its sample, this clone was seen once. This chain links TRBV7-6 with TRBJ2-2, with 13 bases identical to TRBD2. Losses at the gene ends were 2 bases for V and 7 bases for J; bases not matched to a gene: 4. The germline gives CDR1 SGHVS, CDR2 FNYEAQ. The CDR3 extends over 16 amino acids. The CDR3 here is CASSLWTSGSFGELFF. In DNA form, the CDR3 reads TGTGCCAGCAGCTTATGGACTAGCGGGAGTTTCGGGGAGCTGTTTTTT.

The chain recombines TRBV7-3 with TRBJ2-5; the match to TRBD1 covers 10 bases. The CDR3 is 16 amino acids. Germline CDR1 is SGHTA and CDR2 is FQGTGA. The ends lost 5 bases at V and 4 bases at J; junction bases unmatched: 10. This CDR3 reads CASSLRTGGGTETQYF. Here the CDR3 DNA reads TGTGCCAGCAGCCTACGGACAGGGGGAGGTACAGAGACCCAGTACTTC.

This CDR3 is CATSGPNTDTQYF. CDR3 in DNA: TGTGCCACCTCCGGACCCAACACAGATACGCAGTATTTT. The chain recombines TRBV19 with TRBJ2-3; no clear D. The CDR3 has 13 residues. Germline V CDR1 and CDR2: LNHDA, SQIVND (reference sequence). The V end lost 10 bases, the J end lost 2 bases, and 13 bases lay between the germline ends.

V usage is TRBV6-5 and J usage is TRBJ2-7, with 8 bases aligning to TRBD2. The CDR3 length is 13 residues. The ends lost 8 bases at V and 1 base at J; junction bases unmatched: 4. Germline CDR1 reads MNHEY; CDR2 reads SVGAGI. DNA for the CDR3: TGTGCCAGCCGGGCTAGCGGGTCCTACGAGCAGTACTTC. Translating it yields CASRASGSYEQYF.

This chain uses TRBV28 with TRBJ1-6; D perhaps matches TRBD1 (5 bases). Germline V CDR1 and CDR2: MDHEN, SYDVKM. The CDR3 runs to 18 residues. Trimming left V 2 bases short and J 3 bases short, with 17 bases between. CDR3 residues: CASSLPSGAGSYNSPLHF. The CDR3, as DNA: TGTGCCAGCAGTTTACCAAGCGGGGCAGGGAGCTATAATTCACCCCTCCACTTT.

This clone was observed a few times. V is TRBV7-2 and J is TRBJ1-1; D unclear. This CDR3 spans 11 amino acids. The V gene's germline CDR1 is SGHTA and CDR2 FQGNSA. V was cut by 5 bases and J by 7 bases, with 8 bases left in between. DNA for the CDR3: TGTGCCAGCAGCCCGACGGGTGAAGCTTTCTTT. Protein: CASSPTGEAFF. Drawing the rest from reference TRBV7-2 and TRBJ1-1, the complete variable domain is GAGVSQSPSNKVTEKGKDVELRCDPISGHTALYWYRQSLGQGLEFLIYFQGNSAPDKSGLPSDRFSAERTGGSVSTLTIQRTQQEDSAVYLCASSPTGEAFFGQGTRLTVV.

This clone was counted between two and nine times. V usage is TRBV28 and J usage is TRBJ1-4, with D perhaps TRBD1 (6 bases). The CDR3 runs 17 residues. V was trimmed by 6 bases and J by 0 bases, leaving 17 bases between them. In germline, CDR1 is MDHEN, CDR2 SYDVKM. CDR3 coding DNA: TGTGCCAGCAGAAACCGCAGGGCAGGGGCAACTAATGAAAAACTGTTTTTT. Translating gives CASRNRRAGATNEKLFF.

The rearrangement joins TRBV18 to TRBJ2-3; 8 nucleotides line up with TRBD1. CDR3 length: 16 amino acids. CDR1 KGHSH and CDR2 LQKENI come from the germline V gene. The J segment lost 6 bases and the V segment lost 6 bases, leaving 14 bases of the junction unmatched. CDR3 region: CASSSSISRGHDTQYF. In nucleotides, the CDR3 is TGTGCCAGCTCGTCGTCAATTAGCAGGGGGCACGATACGCAGTATTTT.

This clone was seen just once. The chain carries TRBV28 and TRBJ1-2; D is ambiguous. CDR1 and CDR2 (germline): MDHEN, SYDVKM. This CDR3 is 14 amino acids long. The germline V and J ends were trimmed by 6 bases and 3 bases, with 14 bases remaining between them. The CDR3 sequence is CASSTPSEYYGYTF. In DNA form, the CDR3 reads TGTGCCAGCAGCACCCCCTCAGAATACTATGGCTACACCTTC.

The chain couples TRBV30 to TRBJ2-5, with a tentative D call TRBD2 (6 bases). The tail of the sequence fits TRBJ2-7 better, so the J call may be wrong. CDR1 is GTSNPN, CDR2 SVGIG, per germline (reference sequence). CDR3 length: 12 amino acids. The CDR3 DNA reads as TGTGCCTCCCAGGGTCAGCGGGACGAGCAGTACTTC. Amino acid sequence: CASQGQRDEQYF.